The 32 T cell receptor beta chains below were found in one sample sequenced in a study of blood T cell repertoires in COVID-19. Repertoires were generated with immunoSEQ multiplex PCR, while TCRdb's copy carries only in-frame clones and drops some. Counted here are some 100,000 clones, 60% to 85% occurring once; the ten biggest clones make up less than 5%. Sequenced sample: peripheral blood. These receptors originate from a human donor in a cohort sampled during active or convalescent COVID-19.

The chain recombines TRBV3-1 (or the pseudogene TRBV3-2) with TRBJ2-5; the match to TRBD2 covers 9 bases. Germline-derived CDR1 and CDR2 are LGHDT and YNNKEL (reference sequence). The CDR3 is 18 residues long. V lost 1 base and J lost 1; bases outside the gene matches: 10. This CDR3 reads CASSQGASGMGLQETQYF. In DNA, the CDR3 is TGTGCCAGCAGCCAAGGGGCTAGCGGGATGGGGCTCCAAGAGACCCAGTACTTC.

The V gene is TRBV28, the J gene TRBJ1-3; no clear D gene. The ends were cut back, 2 bases at V and 2 bases at J, with 7 bases in the middle. CDR3 length: 14 residues. The germline V gene has CDR1 MDHEN and CDR2 SYDVKM. CDR3 nucleotide sequence: TGTGCCAGCAGTTTAATGGGCACTGGAAACACCATATATTTT. It specifies CASSLMGTGNTIYF.

V and J are TRBV3-1 (or the pseudogene TRBV3-2) and TRBJ2-3; a possible D gene is TRBD2 (7 bases). V was trimmed by 3 bases and J by 1 base, leaving 20 bases between them. Germline V gene data show CDR1 as LGHDT and CDR2 as YNNKEL (reference sequence). The CDR3 runs 18 residues. In nucleotides, the CDR3 is TGTGCCAGCAGCCAGGCCCGGGGGGCGGCCAGCCGCACAGATACGCAGTATTTT. It translates to CASSQARGAASRTDTQYF.

V is TRBV9 and J is TRBJ2-7; D unclear. Trimming left V 1 base short and J 1 base short, with 15 bases between. The CDR3 has 16 residues. CDR1 and CDR2 (germline): SGDLS, YYNGEE. The CDR3 loop reads CASSVLLQPPSYEQYF. For the CDR3, the DNA is TGTGCCAGCAGCGTACTTCTACAGCCCCCTTCCTACGAGCAGTACTTC.

V gene TRBV10-3 combines with J gene TRBJ1-4, with D tentatively TRBD1 (6 bases). The CDR3 covers 15 residues. V dropped 4 bases and J dropped 5 bases, with 14 bases sitting between them. Looked up from germline, CDR1 is ENHRY and CDR2 is SYGVKD. For the CDR3, the DNA is TGTGCCATCAGTGGGACCGACAGGCTGAATGAAAAACTGTTTTTT. Translation gives CAISGTDRLNEKLFF.

The V and J genes are TRBV27 and TRBJ2-1; D possibly corresponds to TRBD2 (5 bases). Germline V gene data show CDR1 as MNHEY and CDR2 as SMNVEV (reference sequence). The CDR3 runs to 15 residues. Trimming cost V 5 bases and J 4 bases, with 15 bases left between them. This chain's CDR3 is CASSPRENTYNEQFF. The CDR3 coding sequence is TGTGCCAGCAGTCCAAGGGAGAATACATACAATGAGCAGTTCTTC.

V usage is TRBV6-2 or TRBV6-3 and J usage is TRBJ2-2; a weak D match, TRBD2 (5 bases). This CDR3 has 17 amino acids. The germline CDR1 and CDR2 sequences are MNHEY and SVGEGT. Between the trimmed V and J ends, which lost 4 bases and 0 bases, there was a span of 15 bases. This CDR3 reads CASSSSRTVSNTGELFF. CDR3 sequence (DNA): TGTGCCAGCAGTTCAAGCCGGACTGTCTCGAACACCGGGGAGCTGTTTTTT.

The rearrangement uses TRBV7-7 and TRBJ1-6, with D hard to call. Germline-derived CDR1 and CDR2 are SSHAT and FNYEAQ (reference sequence). The V end was cut by 5 bases, the J end by 8 bases, with 13 bases between. The CDR3 sequence is 14 residues long. The CDR3 reads CASSARAGDSPLHF. CDR3 coding DNA: TGTGCCAGCAGCGCCCGGGCCGGGGATTCACCCCTCCACTTT. The full variable domain, in which reference TRBV7-7 and TRBJ1-6 provide the parts outside the CDR3, is GAGVSQSPRYKVTKRGQDVTLRCDPISSHATLYWYQQALGQGPEFLTYFNYEAQPDKSGLPSDRFSAERPEGSISTLTIQRTEQRDSAMYRCASSARAGDSPLHFGNGTRLTVT.

The rearrangement links TRBV24-1 to TRBJ2-7; 9 bases are a match to TRBD1. The CDR3 sequence is 16 residues long. Trimming at V came to 0 bases and at J to 10 bases, leaving 12 bases not matched to a gene. CDR1 and CDR2 (germline): KGHDR, SFDVKD. The CDR3 DNA reads as TGTGCCACCAGTGATTTGCGGGGGACAGGGCTCCCTTCTCAGTACTTC. It encodes CATSDLRGTGLPSQYF.

The chain employs TRBV5-8 and TRBJ1-1; D may be TRBD1 (5 bases). CDR3 length equals 14 residues. The germline gives CDR1 SGHTS, CDR2 YDEGEE. V gave up 3 bases and J gave up 1 base, with 10 bases separating them. CDR3 sequence: CASSSGLTNTEAFF. The CDR3 region has the DNA TGTGCCAGCAGCTCGGGACTGACGAACACTGAAGCTTTCTTT.

The V call is TRBV7-8, the J call TRBJ2-5; 7 positions agree with TRBD2. The CDR3 is 14 residues long. J gave up 3 bases and V 5 bases, and 6 bases lay outside the gene matches. Germline lookup yields CDR1 SGHVS and CDR2 FQNEAQ. CDR3 nucleotide sequence: TGTGCCAGCAGCCCGGGGCTAGCGGAAGAGACCCAGTACTTC. Its translation is CASSPGLAEETQYF.

The rearrangement uses TRBV7-2 and TRBJ2-7, with 7 bases aligning to TRBD2. This CDR3 has 17 residues. With 1 base clipped from V and 2 bases from J, the junction kept 11 bases outside the gene matches. Germline V gene sequence: CDR1 SGHTA, CDR2 FQGNSA. The DNA for the CDR3 is TGTGCCAGCAGCTTAGTTGGCAGACTAGCTCAGACCTACGAGCAGTACTTC. It specifies CASSLVGRLAQTYEQYF.

The rearrangement links TRBV3-1 (or the pseudogene TRBV3-2) to TRBJ1-2, with D perhaps TRBD1 (5 bases). Trimming shortened V by 3 bases and J by 5 bases, and 10 bases separated the two germline ends. This CDR3 contains 13 residues. Germline V gene lookup returns CDR1 LGHDT and CDR2 YNNKEL (reference sequence). CDR3 protein: CASSHSGGYGYTF. The CDR3 nucleotides are TGTGCCAGCAGCCATTCCGGGGGGTATGGCTACACCTTC.

The rearrangement joins TRBV3-1 (or the pseudogene TRBV3-2) to TRBJ2-7; 8 nucleotides line up with TRBD2. V lost 1 base to trimming and J lost 7 bases; unmatched junction nucleotides: 6. CDR3 length: 14 residues. Per the germline V gene, CDR1 is LGHDT and CDR2 is YNNKEL (reference sequence). The CDR3 here is CASSQGFSGVEQYF. CDR3 nucleotide sequence: TGTGCCAGCAGCCAAGGGTTTAGCGGGGTAGAGCAGTACTTC.

The gene calls are TRBV10-2 and TRBJ2-2, with TRBD2 as a possible D gene (5 bases). Germline assignment: CDR1 WSHSY and CDR2 SAAADI. This CDR3 has 17 amino acids. Trimming pared 0 bases from V and 4 bases from J, leaving 15 bases between. CDR3: CASSESRVLPGTGELFF. The CDR3 coding sequence is TGCGCCAGCAGTGAGTCGAGGGTCCTACCGGGCACCGGGGAGCTGTTTTTT.

The chain joins TRBV2 to TRBJ1-3; 9 positions agree with TRBD1. The V segment lost 8 bases and the J segment 3 bases; nucleotides outside the gene matches: 5. The CDR3 is 14 amino acids. CDR1 is SNHLY, CDR2 FYNNEI, per germline. The CDR3: CASGWTGVGNTIYF. For the CDR3, the DNA is TGTGCCAGCGGTTGGACAGGGGTTGGAAACACCATATATTTT.

This chain links TRBV6-5 with TRBJ1-2, with D perhaps TRBD1 (5 bases). The germline V and J ends were trimmed by 4 bases and 0 bases, with 12 bases remaining between them. Germline V gene sequence: CDR1 MNHEY, CDR2 SVGAGI. This CDR3 is built from 15 residues. The CDR3 loop is CASSLQATTNYGYTF. DNA for the CDR3: TGTGCCAGCAGTTTACAGGCGACCACTAACTATGGCTACACCTTC.

This clone was seen once. The chain uses TRBV24-1 and TRBJ2-3, with D maybe TRBD1 (5 bases). The CDR3 has 13 residues. The V end lost 5 bases, the J end lost 4 bases, and 9 bases lay between the germline ends. The germline V gene encodes CDR1 KGHDR and CDR2 SFDVKD. CDR3 coding DNA: TGTGCCACCAGTGTGGGCAGGGCAGATACGCAGTATTTT. Protein: CATSVGRADTQYF.

J is TRBJ1-1 and V is TRBV28, with TRBD1 matching 8 bases. The junction had 9 bases not matched to a gene; V was cut back by 5 bases and J by 4 bases. Germline CDR1 is MDHEN and CDR2 is SYDVKM. The CDR3 covers 15 residues. CDR3 protein: CASSADRGMVTEAFF. The DNA of the CDR3 is TGTGCCAGCAGTGCCGACAGGGGCATGGTCACTGAAGCTTTCTTT.

This chain links TRBV9 with TRBJ2-1, with 7 bases lining up with TRBD1. Germline V lookup: CDR1 SGDLS, CDR2 YYNGEE. V was clipped by 6 bases and J by 6 bases; unmatched bases: 6. CDR3 size: 13 residues. This chain's CDR3 is CASNRDRFNEQFF. The CDR3 DNA sequence: TGTGCCAGCAACCGGGACAGATTCAATGAGCAGTTCTTC. Based on the CDR3 plus reference TRBV9 and TRBJ2-1, the full variable domain is DSGVTQTPKHLITATGQRVTLRCSPRSGDLSVYWYQQSLDQGLQFLIQYYNGEERAKGNILERFSAQQFPDLHSELNLSSLELGDSALYFCASNRDRFNEQFFGPGTRLTVL.

The J gene is TRBJ2-2, the V gene TRBV9; TRBD1 matches 9 bases. J was trimmed by 7 bases and V by 0 bases; bases with no gene match: 4. The CDR3 length is 15 residues. Germline V gene lookup returns CDR1 SGDLS and CDR2 YYNGEE. This CDR3 is CASSVANRGLGELFF. In nucleotides, the CDR3 is TGTGCCAGCAGCGTAGCTAACAGGGGGCTCGGGGAGCTGTTTTTT.

A word on this clone: Other DNA variants within this sample encode the same CDR3. V usage is TRBV5-1 and J usage is TRBJ2-5; unclear D gene. Per germline, CDR1 SGHRS and CDR2 YFSETQ. Trimming shortened V by 4 bases and J by 1 base, and 2 bases separated the two germline ends. The CDR3 extends over 11 amino acids. The CDR3: CASSLQETQYF. CDR3 bases: TGCGCCAGCAGCCTCCAAGAGACCCAGTACTTC.

The rearrangement links TRBV6-5 to TRBJ2-7; D is perhaps TRBD1 (6 bases). The V gene's germline CDR1 is MNHEY and CDR2 SVGAGI. V lost 4 bases and J lost 5, with 18 bases in between. CDR3 length: 15 amino acids. Written as DNA, the CDR3 is TGTGCCAGCAGTTCGCGCCTGAACAGGGAAAACGAGCAGTACTTC. Translation: CASSSRLNRENEQYF.

J is TRBJ1-2 and V is TRBV5-4, with 8 bases fitting TRBD1. Germline V CDR1 and CDR2: SGHNT, YYREEE (reference sequence). The CDR3 spans 14 residues. V trimming: 3 bases; J trimming: 4 bases; junction bases outside the gene matches: 5. CDR3 region: CASSYDRGGYGYTF. CDR3 coding DNA: TGTGCCAGCAGCTATGACAGGGGCGGCTATGGCTACACCTTC.

This clone was counted between two and nine times. The chain combines TRBV6-5 with TRBJ2-3, with TRBD2 matching 7 bases. This CDR3 has 14 residues. V was clipped by 8 bases and J by 0 bases; unmatched bases: 5. CDR1 and CDR2 from the germline V gene are MNHEY and SVGAGI. The CDR3 nucleotides read TGTGCCAGCGCGCTAGCGGAGAGCACAGATACGCAGTATTTT. As protein: CASALAESTDTQYF.

V gene TRBV19 combines with J gene TRBJ2-1; D is uncertain. Trimming took 4 bases from V and 12 from J, leaving 10 bases between them. Germline CDR1 LNHDA, CDR2 SQIVND (reference sequence). The length of the CDR3 is 11 residues. The DNA of the CDR3 is TGTGCCAGTAGTAGCCTCCGCGGGCAGTTCTTC. This translates into CASSSLRGQFF.

CDR3 protein: CASRDRQTTEAFF. The CDR3 region has the DNA TGTGCCAGCCGGGACAGGCAGACCACTGAAGCTTTCTTT. J is TRBJ1-1 and V is TRBV25-1; 8 bases match TRBD1. Germline assignment: CDR1 MGHDK and CDR2 SYGVNS. J was trimmed by 4 bases and V by 8 bases; bases with no gene match: 6. The CDR3 is 13 residues long.

This clone was counted only a few times. This chain joins TRBV4-2 and TRBJ1-5; maybe TRBD1 (6 bases). The CDR3 length is 15 residues. V dropped 2 bases and J dropped 1 base, with 9 bases sitting between them. CDR1 and CDR2 from the germline V gene are LGHNA and YNFKEQ. For the CDR3, the DNA is TGTGCCAGCAGCCAAAGCGGGGGCAGCAATCAGCCCCAGCATTTT. Translated: CASSQSGGSNQPQHF.

The chain links TRBV7-9 to TRBJ1-2, with 9 bases matching TRBD1. J was trimmed by 5 bases and V by 3 bases; bases with no gene match: 19. Germline loops: CDR1 SEHNR, CDR2 FQNEAQ (reference sequence). The CDR3 loop spans 19 amino acids. CDR3 residues: CASSFATLFEGQGAYGYTF. The CDR3 region has the DNA TGTGCCAGCAGCTTCGCTACGTTGTTCGAGGGACAGGGTGCATATGGCTACACCTTC.

The J gene is TRBJ2-1, the V gene TRBV4-2; weak D call: TRBD2 (6 bases). V was pared by 1 base and J by 4 bases, with 11 bases between. Germline V gene data show CDR1 as LGHNA and CDR2 as YNFKEQ. The CDR3 is made up of 15 amino acids. The DNA of the CDR3 is TGTGCCAGCAGCCAAGGGAGGGCCGGATACAATGAGCAGTTCTTC. Its protein is CASSQGRAGYNEQFF.

This clone appeared a few times. This chain uses TRBV7-2 with TRBJ1-5, with D hard to call. This CDR3 is built from 13 residues. V lost 1 base and J lost 11, with 12 bases in between. Germline V gene sequence: CDR1 SGHTA, CDR2 FQGNSA. CDR3 sequence (DNA): TGTGCCAGCAGCTTAGGCCGCAATCGGGCCCAGCATTTT. This sequence encodes CASSLGRNRAQHF.

Details on this clone: Other DNA sequences within the sample encode an identical CDR3. This sequence joins TRBV5-6 and TRBJ1-1, with unresolved D. The germline gives CDR1 SGHDT, CDR2 YYEEEE. The CDR3 has 13 amino acids. Trimming pared 0 bases from V and 1 base from J, leaving 4 bases between. For the CDR3, the DNA is TGTGCCAGCAGCTTGGCAGGGAACACTGAAGCTTTCTTT. Amino acid sequence: CASSLAGNTEAFF.